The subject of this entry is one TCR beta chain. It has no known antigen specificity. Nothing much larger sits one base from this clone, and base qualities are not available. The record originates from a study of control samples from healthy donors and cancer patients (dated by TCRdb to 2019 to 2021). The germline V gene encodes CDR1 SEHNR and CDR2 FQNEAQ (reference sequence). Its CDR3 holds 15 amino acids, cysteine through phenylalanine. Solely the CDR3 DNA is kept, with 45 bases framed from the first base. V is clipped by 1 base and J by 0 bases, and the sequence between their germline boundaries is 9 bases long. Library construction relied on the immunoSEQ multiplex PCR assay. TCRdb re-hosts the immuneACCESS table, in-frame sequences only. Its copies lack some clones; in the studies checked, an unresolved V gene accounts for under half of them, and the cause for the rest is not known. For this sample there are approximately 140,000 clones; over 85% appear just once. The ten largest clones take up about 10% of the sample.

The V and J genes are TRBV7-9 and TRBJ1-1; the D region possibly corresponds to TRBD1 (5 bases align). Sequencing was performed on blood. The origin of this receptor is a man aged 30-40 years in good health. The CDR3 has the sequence CASSLGLGVNTEAFF. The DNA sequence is TGTGCCAGCAGCTTAGGGCTGGGGGTGAACACTGAAGCTTTCTTT.